The 30 T cell receptor beta chains presented below share a single source sample, sequenced in a study of cytomegalovirus exposure and HLA in healthy donors. Both 60 Vbeta primers and 13 Jbeta primers went into the PCR. Profiled with immunoSEQ multiplex PCR; TCRdb holds only in-frame clones, not every one. The table lists tens of thousands of clones, around 83% of them singletons, with 3.5% to 5% in the top ten. Sequenced: PBMCs. The source of these receptors is a man aged 25-40 years in good health and CMV-seronegative.

V usage is TRBV6-5 and J usage is TRBJ1-2; D call uncertain. Germline V lookup: CDR1 MNHEY, CDR2 SVGAGI. The V end was cut by 2 bases, the J end by 7 bases, with 11 bases between. The CDR3 spans 13 residues. The CDR3: CASSYMGRGGYTF. For the CDR3, the DNA is TGTGCCAGCAGTTACATGGGCCGGGGTGGCTACACCTTC.

This chain links TRBV10-3 with TRBJ1-1; TRBD1 agrees at 9 bases. The CDR3 is 15 residues long. In germline, CDR1 is ENHRY, CDR2 SYGVKD. V was pared by 7 bases and J by 2 bases, with 8 bases of the junction left unmatched. In nucleotides, the CDR3 is TGTGCCATCAATGCCGGGACAGGGAAAAACACTGAAGCTTTCTTT. Protein product: CAINAGTGKNTEAFF.

V usage is TRBV11-2 and J usage is TRBJ1-2; TRBD1 aligns across 7 bases. The CDR3 covers 16 residues. Germline-derived CDR1 and CDR2 are SGHAT and FQNNGV. Unmatched junction bases numbered 10, after V lost 1 base and J lost 5 bases. The CDR3 loop is CASSLVLRGQRYGYTF. The CDR3 nucleotides are TGTGCCAGCAGCTTAGTTCTCAGGGGACAGAGGTATGGCTACACCTTC.

The chain combines TRBV6-5 with TRBJ1-4; no clear D. The CDR3 spans 15 residues. V was pared by 0 bases and J by 0 bases, with 5 bases between. Looked up from germline, CDR1 is MNHEY and CDR2 is SVGAGI. CDR3 amino acids: CASSYSFTTNEKLFF. In DNA, the CDR3 is TGTGCCAGCAGTTACTCCTTTACAACTAATGAAAAACTGTTTTTT.

The chain links TRBV14 to TRBJ2-1; 10 positions match TRBD2. V gave up 4 bases and J gave up 3 bases; unmatched junction bases: 3. The CDR3 is 15 residues long. Germline V CDR1 and CDR2: SGHDN, FVKESK. CDR3 sequence (DNA): TGTGCCAGCAGCCCGCTAGCGGGAGTCTACAATGAGCAGTTCTTC. Its protein product is CASSPLAGVYNEQFF.

The chain joins TRBV7-2 to TRBJ1-5, with D hard to call. The CDR3 loop spans 15 amino acids. CDR1 and CDR2 from the germline V gene are SGHTA and FQGNSA. Deletions cut 5 bases from V and 0 bases from J, with 11 bases between. CDR3 coding DNA: TGTGCCAGCAGCCGAGCCGGGGATAGCAATCAGCCCCAGCATTTT. This codes for CASSRAGDSNQPQHF.

The table lists this clone with a few counts. DNA for the CDR3: TGTGCCAGCAGTTATACAGGGTACGAAAACACCATATATTTT. Its translation: CASSYTGYENTIYF. The chain has TRBV2 and TRBJ1-3; possibly TRBD1 for D (6 bases). The CDR3 loop spans 14 amino acids. Germline V gene data show CDR1 as SNHLY and CDR2 as FYNNEI. V lost 5 bases, J lost 6 bases, and 14 bases lay in between.

The chain recombines TRBV6-5 with TRBJ2-7; 12 bases map to TRBD2. The V gene end was trimmed by 5 bases and the J gene end by 3 bases; junction bases not matched to a gene: 2. Germline V gives CDR1 MNHEY, CDR2 SVGAGI. The CDR3 is 14 residues long. For the CDR3, the DNA is TGTGCCAGCAGTATGACTAGCGGGAGCTACGAGCAGTACTTC. This codes for CASSMTSGSYEQYF.

The chain uses TRBV7-9 and TRBJ1-5, with D hard to call. CDR1 and CDR2 from the germline V gene are SEHNR and FQNEAQ (reference sequence). The V end was cut by 3 bases, the J end by 3 bases, with 15 bases between. CDR3 length equals 16 residues. The DNA for the CDR3 is TGTGCCAGCAGCTTCCCGGTCCGCCGCTCCAATCAGCCCCAGCATTTT. Residues: CASSFPVRRSNQPQHF.

V is TRBV7-2 and J is TRBJ2-7; 7 bases fit TRBD1. The CDR3 extends over 16 amino acids. Germline CDR1 SGHTA, CDR2 FQGNSA. J was trimmed by 0 bases and V by 4 bases; bases with no gene match: 9. The CDR3 DNA is TGTGCCAGCAGCTCCGTAACAGGGGCTAGCTCCTACGAGCAGTACTTC. Translating gives CASSSVTGASSYEQYF.

This sequence joins TRBV7-9 and TRBJ1-5; D is possibly TRBD1 (5 bases). The CDR3 runs 15 residues. Germline CDR1 reads SEHNR; CDR2 reads FQNEAQ (reference sequence). V lost 1 base, J lost 6 bases, and 13 bases lay in between. The DNA of the CDR3 is TGTGCCAGCAGCTTAGGGGGAGGGGTAGGTCAGCCCCAGCATTTT. Translation gives CASSLGGGVGQPQHF.

The CDR3 region is CASSPRLQGTGYTF. The CDR3 coding sequence is TGTGCCAGCAGCCCCCGCCTTCAGGGGACCGGCTACACCTTC. This chain connects TRBV9 to TRBJ1-2; D is possibly TRBD1 (6 bases). V lost 4 bases and J 8 bases, leaving 18 bases between the germline ends. The CDR3 covers 14 residues. Germline-derived CDR1 and CDR2 are SGDLS and YYNGEE.

The chain uses TRBV4-2 and TRBJ2-5; 12 nucleotides line up with TRBD2. CDR3 length: 17 amino acids. Germline V gene lookup returns CDR1 LGHNA and CDR2 YNFKEQ. J was trimmed by 5 bases and V by 1 base; bases with no gene match: 8. CDR3 protein: CASSQVPSGGAGETQYF. CDR3 DNA sequence: TGTGCCAGCAGCCAAGTTCCTAGCGGGGGGGCGGGGGAGACCCAGTACTTC.

The chain recombines TRBV7-2 with TRBJ2-5, with a tentative D call TRBD1 (7 bases). V was shortened by 4 bases and J by 1 base, with 16 bases between the two germline ends. The CDR3 spans 16 residues. CDR1 is SGHTA and CDR2 is FQGNSA in the germline V gene. Here the CDR3 DNA reads TGTGCCAGCAGCTCTAGGGGGCGGAGGGGCCAAGAGACCCAGTACTTC. Translation gives CASSSRGRRGQETQYF.

V and J are TRBV25-1 and TRBJ1-5, with a weak D call TRBD1 (5 bases). Per germline, CDR1 MGHDK and CDR2 SYGVNS. Trimming pared 5 bases from V and 3 bases from J, leaving 11 bases between. This CDR3 is 14 amino acids long. The CDR3 reads CASSRSGNNQPQHF. The CDR3 DNA sequence: TGTGCCAGCAGTAGGTCAGGGAACAATCAGCCCCAGCATTTT.

The rearrangement joins TRBV7-8 to TRBJ2-7; 7 bases agree with TRBD1. There are 14 residues in the CDR3. CDR1 and CDR2 (germline): SGHVS, FQNEAQ. Unmatched junction bases numbered 3, after V lost 1 base and J lost 3 bases. In DNA, the CDR3 is TGTGCCAGCAGCTTAGACCCAGGGGGCTACGAGCAGTACTTC. Translation gives CASSLDPGGYEQYF.

This chain connects TRBV29-1 to TRBJ2-3; 11 bases are shared with TRBD2. Germline lookup yields CDR1 SQVTM and CDR2 ANQGSEA. This CDR3 has 15 residues. The J segment lost 8 bases and the V segment lost 0 bases, leaving 7 bases of the junction unmatched. The CDR3 reads CSVEEPGLAAVTQYF. In DNA, the CDR3 is TGCAGCGTTGAAGAACCGGGACTAGCGGCAGTTACGCAGTATTTT.

The chain is built from TRBV27 and TRBJ2-1, with a possible D match to TRBD2 (6 bases). CDR1 and CDR2 (germline): MNHEY, SMNVEV (reference sequence). This CDR3 has 15 amino acids. The germline V and J ends were trimmed by 3 bases and 4 bases, with 13 bases remaining between them. CDR3 in amino acids: CASSLRRELYNEQFF. CDR3 bases: TGTGCCAGCAGTTTGCGTCGGGAGTTGTACAATGAGCAGTTCTTC.

The chain carries TRBV9 and TRBJ2-1; 11 nucleotides match TRBD2. This CDR3 spans 15 amino acids. The germline gives CDR1 SGDLS, CDR2 YYNGEE. V trimming: 0 bases; J trimming: 7 bases; junction bases outside the gene matches: 3. The CDR3 reads CASSVGLAGRNEQFF. As DNA, the CDR3 is TGTGCCAGCAGCGTAGGACTAGCGGGAAGAAATGAGCAGTTCTTC. The whole variable domain, remainder taken from reference TRBV9 and TRBJ2-1, is DSGVTQTPKHLITATGQRVTLRCSPRSGDLSVYWYQQSLDQGLQFLIQYYNGEERAKGNILERFSAQQFPDLHSELNLSSLELGDSALYFCASSVGLAGRNEQFFGPGTRLTVL.

This clone was seen once. The chain joins TRBV2 to TRBJ2-2; 10 bases map to TRBD2. Looked up from germline, CDR1 is SNHLY and CDR2 is FYNNEI. Trimming took 6 bases from V and 2 from J; bases not matched to a gene: 3. The CDR3 consists of 15 residues. The CDR3 sequence: CASRPSGSNTGELFF. The CDR3 DNA reads TGTGCCAGCAGACCTAGCGGGAGCAACACCGGGGAGCTGTTTTTT.

J is TRBJ1-6 and V is TRBV4-3, with D unclear. Germline CDR1 reads LGHNA; CDR2 reads YSLEER. V was cut by 0 bases and J by 10 bases, with 13 bases left in between. The CDR3 totals 15 residues. The CDR3 loop reads CASSQDALSLSPLHF. CDR3 in DNA: TGCGCCAGCAGCCAAGATGCTTTGAGTTTGTCACCCCTCCACTTT.

The V call is TRBV11-2, the J call TRBJ2-5; 13 positions agree with TRBD2. The V gene end was trimmed by 5 bases and the J gene end by 2 bases; junction bases not matched to a gene: 2. The CDR3 contains 15 residues. Per germline, CDR1 SGHAT and CDR2 FQNNGV. The DNA of the CDR3 is TGTGCCAGCAGCCAGGGACTAGCGGGGCAAGAGACCCAGTACTTC. Protein product: CASSQGLAGQETQYF.

This clone was observed a few times. The V and J genes are TRBV6-5 and TRBJ2-3, with TRBD2 identical over 7 bases. The length of the CDR3 is 13 residues. CDR1 is MNHEY, CDR2 SVGAGI, per germline. V lost 5 bases, J lost 1 base, and 0 bases stayed unmatched. The CDR3 region has the DNA TGTGCCAGCAGTCGGGGGGGCACAGATACGCAGTATTTT. Translation gives CASSRGGTDTQYF.

The rearrangement links TRBV5-1 to TRBJ1-2, with 8 bases lining up with TRBD1. The CDR3 runs to 15 residues. Germline CDR1 SGHRS, CDR2 YFSETQ. V shed 4 bases, J shed 6 bases, and the junction held 11 bases outside the gene matches. CDR3 sequence reads: CASSPRPDRAHGYTF. CDR3 in DNA: TGCGCCAGCAGCCCCCGTCCGGACAGGGCCCATGGCTACACCTTC.

This chain connects TRBV6-4 to TRBJ1-5, with 7 bases matching TRBD1. Germline CDR1 is MRHNA and CDR2 is SNTAGT. The CDR3 is 15 residues long. V lost 6 bases, J lost 3 bases, and 8 bases stayed unmatched. Here the CDR3 reads CASSETEGANQPQHF. The CDR3 DNA reads TGTGCCAGCAGCGAAACAGAGGGGGCCAATCAGCCCCAGCATTTT.

This clone was seen more than once but under ten times. The genes are TRBV6-4 and TRBJ2-3, with 9 bases identical to TRBD2. CDR3 length: 15 amino acids. Per the germline V gene, CDR1 is MRHNA and CDR2 is SNTAGT. The V segment lost 3 bases and the J segment 0 bases; nucleotides outside the gene matches: 1. As DNA, the CDR3 is TGTGCCAGCAGTGAGCGGGGGGGCAGCACAGATACGCAGTATTTT. Translating gives CASSERGGSTDTQYF.

The rearrangement joins TRBV7-2 to TRBJ1-5; D remains unclear. The CDR3 runs to 12 residues. Deletions cut 8 bases from V and 6 bases from J, with 11 bases between. Germline V lookup: CDR1 SGHTA, CDR2 FQGNSA. CDR3 DNA: TGTGCCAGCGGGAGTGGGATTCAGCCCCAGCATTTT. Translation: CASGSGIQPQHF.

This rearrangement joins TRBV7-2 to TRBJ2-3; 9 nucleotides match TRBD2. The CDR3 is 15 amino acids. CDR1 is SGHTA and CDR2 is FQGNSA in the germline V gene. The V segment lost 2 bases and the J segment 4 bases; nucleotides outside the gene matches: 4. CDR3 loop: CASSLTLAGADTQYF. CDR3 sequence (DNA): TGTGCCAGCAGCTTAACACTAGCGGGTGCAGATACGCAGTATTTT.

This chain links TRBV4-1 with TRBJ2-7, with 7 bases matching TRBD1. V was pared by 1 base and J by 1 base, with 1 base of the junction left unmatched. The CDR3 runs 14 residues. Germline loops: CDR1 MGHRA, CDR2 YSYEKL. The CDR3 DNA reads TGCGCCAGCAGCCAAGGACAGGGATCCTACGAGCAGTACTTC. This translates into CASSQGQGSYEQYF.

The chain is built from TRBV7-6 and TRBJ2-7; D is undetermined. Trimming pared 4 bases from V and 1 base from J, leaving 14 bases between. CDR3 length: 15 amino acids. Germline-derived CDR1 and CDR2 are SGHVS and FNYEAQ. This chain's CDR3 is CASSYHESASYEQYF. Here the CDR3 DNA reads TGTGCCAGCAGCTACCACGAGAGCGCTTCCTACGAGCAGTACTTC.